The TCR beta chain under discussion was sequenced for a study of beta chain features in type 1 diabetes. General study points: Researchers caution that PCR might favor shorter templates, equally among patients and controls.

The CDR3 has 15 amino acids. CDR1 is SGHAT, CDR2 FQNNGV, per germline. Trimming took 6 bases from V and 7 from J, leaving 20 bases between them. Reverse transcribing all isolated RNA meant expressed TCRB transcripts were sequenced. Libraries were prepared by immunoSEQ multiplex PCR; TCRdb keeps only in-frame clonotypes and omits some of them. The table lists fewer than 500,000 clones, 14% of them singletons. Averaging approximately 0.11 L, one heparinised blood draw was given by each donor. Purities over 98% were achieved in all sorted populations. A remark on this clone: The target antigen is unknown.

The J gene is TRBJ2-3, the V gene TRBV11-2; D remains unclear. Sequenced sample: naive CD4+ T cells from blood. The sequence was collected from a man aged 30-40 years in good health. CDR3 amino acids: CASSSDVVPPNTQYF. In nucleotides, the CDR3 is TGTGCCAGCAGTTCCGACGTGGTCCCACCGAATACGCAGTATTTT.